Listed below are T cell receptor beta chains from one sample, sequenced in a study of cytomegalovirus exposure and HLA in healthy donors. Using immunoSEQ multiplex PCR, the repertoire was profiled, and TCRdb retains in-frame clones only, with some absent. Among more than 80,000 clones listed, 78% were seen once. The sequencing input was PBMCs. The receptors originated from a woman aged 35 to 49 in good health and CMV-seropositive. CDR3s include the opening cysteine and the closing phenylalanine or tryptophan. A D gene is named only where the DNA matches it firmly. Part of the rows lack a size; the others show once, few, many or a class for expanded clones.

len: 15
v_gene: TRBV5-8
abundance: -
j_gene: TRBJ2-5
d_gene: -
CDR3aa: CASSTQIGVAETQYF
CDR3nt: TGTGCCAGCAGCACGCAGATAGGGGTTGCGGAGACCCAGTACTTC

len: 15
v_gene: TRBV19
abundance: once
j_gene: TRBJ2-1
d_gene: -
CDR3aa: CASSGGRRVYNEQFF
CDR3nt: TGTGCCAGTAGTGGGGGTAGGAGGGTCTACAATGAGCAGTTCTTC

len: 13
v_gene: TRBV11-2
abundance: -
j_gene: TRBJ1-3
d_gene: -
CDR3aa: CASSLVEGNTIYF
CDR3nt: TGTGCCAGCAGCTTAGTGGAGGGGAACACCATATATTTT

len: 13
v_gene: TRBV12-5
abundance: -
j_gene: TRBJ2-2
d_gene: -
CDR3aa: CASGLVATGELFF
CDR3nt: TGTGCTAGTGGTTTGGTGGCAACCGGGGAGCTGTTTTTT

len: 17
v_gene: TRBV2
abundance: -
j_gene: TRBJ2-3
d_gene: TRBD2
CDR3aa: CASSVTIAGSSTDTQYF
CDR3nt: TGTGCCAGCAGTGTGACAATAGCGGGGAGTAGCACAGATACGCAGTATTTT

len: 17
v_gene: TRBV10-1
abundance: -
j_gene: TRBJ2-1
d_gene: TRBD2
CDR3aa: CASSESSGRVVDNEQFF
CDR3nt: TGCGCCAGCAGTGAGTCCAGCGGGAGAGTTGTAGACAATGAGCAGTTCTTC

len: 14
v_gene: TRBV19
abundance: -
j_gene: TRBJ1-5
d_gene: -
CDR3aa: CATVGQSLNQPQHF
CDR3nt: TGTGCCACCGTCGGACAGAGCCTCAATCAGCCCCAGCATTTT

len: 13
v_gene: TRBV7-9
abundance: -
j_gene: TRBJ1-3
d_gene: -
CDR3aa: CASRGVSGNTIYF
CDR3nt: TGTGCCAGCAGAGGGGTTTCCGGAAACACCATATATTTT

len: 15
v_gene: TRBV2
abundance: -
j_gene: TRBJ1-2
d_gene: -
CDR3aa: CASSRQGPSDYGYTF
CDR3nt: TGTGCCAGCAGTCGTCAGGGGCCCTCGGACTATGGCTACACCTTC

len: 15
v_gene: TRBV13
abundance: -
j_gene: TRBJ2-7
d_gene: TRBD2
CDR3aa: CASSLKASGNYEQYF
CDR3nt: TGTGCCAGCAGCTTAAAGGCTAGCGGGAACTACGAGCAGTACTTC

len: 16
v_gene: TRBV7-9
abundance: -
j_gene: TRBJ1-2
d_gene: TRBD1
CDR3aa: CASSQGVTGAQYGYTF
CDR3nt: TGTGCCAGCAGCCAGGGGGTGACAGGGGCCCAATATGGCTACACCTTC

len: 15
v_gene: TRBV6-5
abundance: few
j_gene: TRBJ2-5
d_gene: TRBD2
CDR3aa: CASSPLAGVQETQYF
CDR3nt: TGTGCCAGCAGTCCTCTAGCGGGAGTCCAAGAGACCCAGTACTTC

len: 13
v_gene: TRBV28
abundance: few
j_gene: TRBJ2-7
d_gene: TRBD2
CDR3aa: CASSASGTSEQYF
CDR3nt: TGTGCCAGCAGTGCTAGCGGGACAAGCGAGCAGTACTTC

len: 17
v_gene: TRBV9
abundance: -
j_gene: TRBJ1-5
d_gene: -
CDR3aa: CASSARTARREDQPQHF
CDR3nt: TGTGCCAGCAGCGCAAGGACCGCTAGGAGGGAAGATCAGCCCCAGCATTTT